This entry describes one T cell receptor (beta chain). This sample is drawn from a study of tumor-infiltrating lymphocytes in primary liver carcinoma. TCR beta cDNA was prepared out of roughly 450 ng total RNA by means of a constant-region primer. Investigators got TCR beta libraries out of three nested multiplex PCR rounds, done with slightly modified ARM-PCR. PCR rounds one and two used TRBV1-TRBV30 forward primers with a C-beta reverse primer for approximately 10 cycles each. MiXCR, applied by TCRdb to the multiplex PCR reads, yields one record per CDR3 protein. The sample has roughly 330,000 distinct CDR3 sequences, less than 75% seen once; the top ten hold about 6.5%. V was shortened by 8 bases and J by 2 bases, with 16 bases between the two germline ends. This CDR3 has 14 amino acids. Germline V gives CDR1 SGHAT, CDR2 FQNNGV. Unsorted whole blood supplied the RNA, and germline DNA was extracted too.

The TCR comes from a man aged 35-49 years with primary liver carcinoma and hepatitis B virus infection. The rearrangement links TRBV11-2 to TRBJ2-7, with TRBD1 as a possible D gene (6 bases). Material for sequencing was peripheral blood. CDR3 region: CASLGAGGTYEQYF. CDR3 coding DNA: TGTGCCAGCTTGGGGGCTGGCGGAACCTACGAGCAGTACTTC.